The 17 T cell receptor beta chains reported below all come from one sample, sequenced in a study of blood T cell repertoires in COVID-19. Sequencing used immunoSEQ multiplex PCR; TCRdb keeps in-frame clones, though not all of them. The sample lists approximately 440,000 clones, around 91% occurring once. The sequencing input was PBMCs or T cells enriched from blood (not recorded which). These receptors were collected from a young man who had recovered from COVID-19.

V is TRBV5-5 and J is TRBJ1-2; TRBD1 might be the D (5 bases). The CDR3 contains 17 residues. Trimming removed 3 bases from V and 2 bases from J, with 20 bases in between. CDR1 SGHKS and CDR2 YYEKEE come from the germline V gene (reference sequence). The DNA of the CDR3 is TGTGCCAGCAGCTCTAAATGGGGCCAGGATGTAAACTATGGCTACACCTTC. Translation: CASSSKWGQDVNYGYTF.

The rearrangement uses TRBV6-5 and TRBJ2-7; a possible D gene is TRBD1 (6 bases). Germline V CDR1 and CDR2: MNHEY, SVGAGI. V lost 6 bases and J 5 bases, leaving 14 bases between the germline ends. This CDR3 is built from 13 residues. The CDR3 DNA follows: TGTGCCAGCAGATACCGGGACACGGACGAGCAGTACTTC. Amino acids: CASRYRDTDEQYF.

The J gene is TRBJ2-1, the V gene TRBV7-9, with 13 bases that match TRBD2. Germline V gene sequence: CDR1 SEHNR, CDR2 FQNEAQ (reference sequence). This CDR3 comprises 15 residues. The ends lost 5 bases at V and 4 bases at J; junction bases unmatched: 2. CDR3 residues: CASSQLAGGYNEQFF. DNA for the CDR3: TGTGCCAGCAGCCAACTAGCGGGAGGGTACAATGAGCAGTTCTTC.

V and J are TRBV5-5 and TRBJ1-2; a weak D match, TRBD1 (5 bases). CDR1 is SGHKS and CDR2 is YYEKEE in the germline V gene (reference sequence). The length of the CDR3 is 16 residues. Trimming took off 0 bases at V and 4 bases at J, with 16 bases between the two ends. Here the CDR3 reads CASSLAPQGFSYGYTF. The CDR3 nucleotides are TGTGCCAGCAGCTTGGCCCCCCAGGGATTTAGCTATGGCTACACCTTC.

The chain uses TRBV5-1 and TRBJ1-2; perhaps TRBD1 as D (5 bases). Trimming took 6 bases from V and 2 from J, leaving 14 bases between them. Germline CDR1 is SGHRS and CDR2 is YFSETQ. This CDR3 is built from 14 residues. CDR3 nucleotides: TGCGCCAGCAACGACAGCCCCACCAACTATGGCTACACCTTC. This sequence encodes CASNDSPTNYGYTF.

This chain joins TRBV2 and TRBJ1-2; D possibly corresponds to TRBD1 (5 bases). This CDR3 region has 12 residues. With 7 bases removed from V and 2 bases from J, the gap between germline ends came to 8 bases. Germline CDR1 SNHLY, CDR2 FYNNEI. CDR3 protein: CASNAGNYGYTF. As DNA, the CDR3 is TGTGCCAGCAACGCAGGGAACTATGGCTACACCTTC. Variable domain in full (rest from reference TRBV2 and TRBJ1-2): EPEVTQTPSHQVTQMGQEVILRCVPISNHLYFYWYRQILGQKVEFLVSFYNNEISEKSEIFDDQFSVERPDGSNFTLKIRSTKLEDSAMYFCASNAGNYGYTFGSGTRLTVV.

The CDR3 coding sequence is TGTGCCAGCAGTAGGACAGGGGGCGATCAGCCCCAGCATTTT. Protein: CASSRTGGDQPQHF. The chain couples TRBV6-5 to TRBJ1-5, with TRBD1 identical over 11 bases. The CDR3 has 14 amino acids. Germline CDR1 and CDR2: MNHEY and SVGAGI. V shed 5 bases and J 5 bases; nucleotides not matched to a gene: 2.

The chain has TRBV4-1 and TRBJ1-4, with TRBD1 matching over 8 bases. After removal of 3 bases from V and 7 bases from J, the junction contained 10 bases not matched to a gene. Germline-derived CDR1 and CDR2 are MGHRA and YSYEKL. The CDR3 runs 16 residues. CDR3 in DNA: TGCGCCAGCAGCCAGATCTTGGGGCAGGGGGCTGAAAAACTGTTTTTT. As protein: CASSQILGQGAEKLFF.

DNA of the CDR3: TGTGCCACCCACGGGGCAACTAATGAAAAACTGTTTTTT. Its protein is CATHGATNEKLFF. V is TRBV12-3 or TRBV12-4 and J is TRBJ1-4; D unclear. V lost 10 bases, J lost 0 bases, and 9 bases lay in between. The CDR3 is 13 residues long.

The DNA for the CDR3 is TGTGCCAGCAGCCCGGCAGGGCGTTCACCCCTCCACTTT. This encodes CASSPAGRSPLHF. The chain is built from TRBV9 and TRBJ1-6, with D tentatively TRBD1 (5 bases). From germline, CDR1 is SGDLS and CDR2 YYNGEE. Trimming left V 4 bases short and J 9 bases short, with 11 bases between. The CDR3 contains 13 residues. The full variable domain, its missing parts supplied by reference TRBV9 and TRBJ1-6, is DSGVTQTPKHLITATGQRVTLRCSPRSGDLSVYWYQQSLDQGLQFLIQYYNGEERAKGNILERFSAQQFPDLHSELNLSSLELGDSALYFCASSPAGRSPLHFGNGTRLTVT.

A single count supports this clone. The rearrangement links TRBV5-1 to TRBJ2-3, with 7 nucleotides matching TRBD2. V lost 4 bases and J lost 0; bases outside the gene matches: 8. The CDR3 extends over 16 amino acids. The germline gives CDR1 SGHRS, CDR2 YFSETQ. The CDR3 region is CASSNYLGGSTDTQYF. The CDR3 DNA sequence: TGCGCCAGCAGCAACTATTTGGGGGGGAGCACAGATACGCAGTATTTT.

The genes are TRBV7-9 and TRBJ1-6; D is unclear. The ends were cut back, 5 bases at V and 6 bases at J, with 8 bases in the middle. Germline lookup yields CDR1 SEHNR and CDR2 FQNEAQ (reference sequence). This CDR3 has 13 residues. CDR3 sequence (DNA): TGTGCCAGCAGCCCGGTCCCTAATTCACCCCTCCACTTT. This encodes CASSPVPNSPLHF.

This clone was counted only a few times. The J gene is TRBJ1-2, the V gene TRBV11-2, with 10 bases aligning to TRBD1. Trimming removed 2 bases from V and 6 bases from J; junction bases left unmatched: 6. The length of the CDR3 is 15 residues. Germline CDR1 SGHAT, CDR2 FQNNGV. CDR3 DNA: TGTGCCAGCAGCTTATTGACAGGGGGCGCAGATGGCTACACCTTC. This gives the protein CASSLLTGGADGYTF. The full variable domain, with the rest looked up from reference TRBV11-2 and TRBJ1-2, is EAGVAQSPRYKIIEKRQSVAFWCNPISGHATLYWYQQILGQGPKLLIQFQNNGVVDDSQLPKDRFSAERLKGVDSTLKIQPAKLEDSAVYLCASSLLTGGADGYTFGSGTRLTVV.

The rearrangement uses TRBV10-3 and TRBJ1-2; D unresolved. This CDR3 spans 15 amino acids. CDR1 ENHRY and CDR2 SYGVKD come from the germline V gene. V was pared by 0 bases and J by 3 bases, with 11 bases between. CDR3 region: CAISESGGGHYGYTF. The CDR3 DNA sequence: TGTGCCATCAGTGAGTCAGGAGGTGGGCACTATGGCTACACCTTC.

The chain is built from TRBV2 and TRBJ2-1; 7 bases match TRBD1. This CDR3 is 13 amino acids long. Germline values: CDR1 SNHLY, CDR2 FYNNEI. J lost 6 bases, V lost 4 bases, and 3 bases had no gene match. The CDR3 nucleotides are TGTGCCAGCAGTGTGAACAGGGGCAATGAGCAGTTCTTC. Protein sequence: CASSVNRGNEQFF.

This clone was counted only a few times. This sequence joins TRBV18 and TRBJ1-5, with 8 positions matching TRBD1. CDR3 size: 15 residues. V was clipped by 3 bases and J by 7 bases; unmatched bases: 8. Germline-derived CDR1 and CDR2 are KGHSH and LQKENI. CDR3 nucleotide sequence: TGTGCCAGCTCACCGTTACAGGGGGGAGGCCAGCCCCAGCATTTT. Protein product: CASSPLQGGGQPQHF.

There are a few counts of this clone. J is TRBJ2-5 and V is TRBV5-4, with 9 bases matching TRBD2. Trimming at V came to 4 bases and at J to 2 bases, leaving 3 bases not matched to a gene. The CDR3 totals 14 residues. Germline CDR1 is SGHNT and CDR2 is YYREEE (reference sequence). The CDR3 protein is CASSPGLAQETQYF. The DNA of the CDR3 is TGTGCCAGCAGCCCGGGACTAGCTCAAGAGACCCAGTACTTC.